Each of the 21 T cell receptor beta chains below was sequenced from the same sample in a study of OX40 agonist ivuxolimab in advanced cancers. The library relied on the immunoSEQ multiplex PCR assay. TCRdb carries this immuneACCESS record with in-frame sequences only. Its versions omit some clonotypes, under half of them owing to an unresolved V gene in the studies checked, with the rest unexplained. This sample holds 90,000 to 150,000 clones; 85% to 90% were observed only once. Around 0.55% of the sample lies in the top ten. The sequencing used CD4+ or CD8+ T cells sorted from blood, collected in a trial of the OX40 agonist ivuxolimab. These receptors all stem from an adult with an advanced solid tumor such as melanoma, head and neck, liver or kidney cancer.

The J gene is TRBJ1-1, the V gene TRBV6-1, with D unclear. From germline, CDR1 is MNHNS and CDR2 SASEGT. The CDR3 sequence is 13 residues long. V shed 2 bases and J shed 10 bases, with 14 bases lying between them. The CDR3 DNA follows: TGTGCCAGCAGTGAAAGACTTAGTGGGGTAGCTTTCTTT. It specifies CASSERLSGVAFF.

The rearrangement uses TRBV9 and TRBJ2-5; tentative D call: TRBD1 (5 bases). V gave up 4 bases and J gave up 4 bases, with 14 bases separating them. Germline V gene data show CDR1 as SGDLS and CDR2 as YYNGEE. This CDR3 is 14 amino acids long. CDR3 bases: TGTGCCAGCAGCCCTTCCAGGGTAAGAGAGACCCAGTACTTC. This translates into CASSPSRVRETQYF.

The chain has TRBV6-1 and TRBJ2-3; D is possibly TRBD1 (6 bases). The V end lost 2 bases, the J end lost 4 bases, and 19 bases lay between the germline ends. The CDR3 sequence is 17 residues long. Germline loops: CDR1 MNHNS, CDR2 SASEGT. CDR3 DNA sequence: TGTGCCAGCAGTGAATCTCCACCGACAGGTTCCGCAGATACGCAGTATTTT. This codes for CASSESPPTGSADTQYF.

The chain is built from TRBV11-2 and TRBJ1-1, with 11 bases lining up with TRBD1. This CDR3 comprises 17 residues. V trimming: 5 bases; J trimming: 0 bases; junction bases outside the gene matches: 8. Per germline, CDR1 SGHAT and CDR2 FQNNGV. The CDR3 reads CASSQRTGGPMNTEAFF. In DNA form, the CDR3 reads TGTGCCAGCAGCCAACGGACAGGGGGCCCCATGAACACTGAAGCTTTCTTT. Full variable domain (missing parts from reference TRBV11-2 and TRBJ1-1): EAGVAQSPRYKIIEKRQSVAFWCNPISGHATLYWYQQILGQGPKLLIQFQNNGVVDDSQLPKDRFSAERLKGVDSTLKIQPAKLEDSAVYLCASSQRTGGPMNTEAFFGQGTRLTVV.

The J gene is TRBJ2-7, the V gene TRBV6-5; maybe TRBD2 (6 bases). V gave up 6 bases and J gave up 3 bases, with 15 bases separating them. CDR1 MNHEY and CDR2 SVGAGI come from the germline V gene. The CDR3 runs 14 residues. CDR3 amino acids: CASRTGLADYEQYF. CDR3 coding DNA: TGTGCCAGCAGGACGGGACTCGCAGACTACGAGCAGTACTTC.

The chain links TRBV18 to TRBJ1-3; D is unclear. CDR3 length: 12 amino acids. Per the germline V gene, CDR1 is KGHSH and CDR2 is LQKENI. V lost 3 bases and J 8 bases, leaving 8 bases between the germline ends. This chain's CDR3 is CASSPAVDTIYF. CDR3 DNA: TGTGCCAGCTCACCGGCAGTAGACACCATATATTTT. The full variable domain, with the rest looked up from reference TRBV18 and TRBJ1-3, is NAGVMQNPRHLVRRRGQEARLRCSPMKGHSHVYWYRQLPEEGLKFMVYLQKENIIDESGMPKERFSAEFPKEGPSILRIQQVVRGDSAAYFCASSPAVDTIYFGEGSWLTVV.

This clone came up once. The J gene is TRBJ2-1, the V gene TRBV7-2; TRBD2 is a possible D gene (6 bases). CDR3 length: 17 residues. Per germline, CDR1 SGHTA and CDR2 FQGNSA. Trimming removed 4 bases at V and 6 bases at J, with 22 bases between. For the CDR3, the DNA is TGTGCCAGCAGCTCGGATCGCGGGGAGATCGGGCGCAATGAGCAGTTCTTC. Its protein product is CASSSDRGEIGRNEQFF.

In DNA form, the CDR3 reads TGTGCCAGCAACCGGAGAGGTGAAGCTTTCTTT. Protein product: CASNRRGEAFF. This sequence joins TRBV7-2 and TRBJ1-1; unclear D gene. Germline-derived CDR1 and CDR2 are SGHTA and FQGNSA. The CDR3 spans 11 residues. Trimming removed 7 bases at V and 7 bases at J, with 10 bases between.

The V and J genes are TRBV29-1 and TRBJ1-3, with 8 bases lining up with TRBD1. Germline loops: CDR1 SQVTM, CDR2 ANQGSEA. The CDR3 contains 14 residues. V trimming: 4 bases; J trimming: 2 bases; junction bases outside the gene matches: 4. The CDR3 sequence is CSVARTGTGNTIYF. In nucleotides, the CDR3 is TGCAGCGTTGCGCGGACAGGGACTGGAAACACCATATATTTT.

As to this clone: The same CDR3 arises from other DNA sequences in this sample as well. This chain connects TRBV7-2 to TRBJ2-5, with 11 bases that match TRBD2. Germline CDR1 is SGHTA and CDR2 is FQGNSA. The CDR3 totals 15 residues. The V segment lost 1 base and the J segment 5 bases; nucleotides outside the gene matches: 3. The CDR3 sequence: CASSLGLAGSETQYF. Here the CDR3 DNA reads TGTGCCAGCAGCTTAGGACTAGCGGGGTCGGAGACCCAGTACTTC.

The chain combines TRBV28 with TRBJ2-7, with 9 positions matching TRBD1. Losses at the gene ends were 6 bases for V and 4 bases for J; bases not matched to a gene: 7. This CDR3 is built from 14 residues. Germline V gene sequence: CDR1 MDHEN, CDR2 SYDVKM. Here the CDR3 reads CASRTTGGAYEQYF. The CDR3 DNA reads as TGTGCCAGCAGAACCACAGGGGGCGCTTACGAGCAGTACTTC. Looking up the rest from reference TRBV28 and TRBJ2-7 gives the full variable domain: DVKVTQSSRYLVKRTGEKVFLECVQDMDHENMFWYRQDPGLGLRLIYFSYDVKMKEKGDIPEGYSVSREKKERFSLILESASTNQTSMYLCASRTTGGAYEQYFGPGTRLTVT.

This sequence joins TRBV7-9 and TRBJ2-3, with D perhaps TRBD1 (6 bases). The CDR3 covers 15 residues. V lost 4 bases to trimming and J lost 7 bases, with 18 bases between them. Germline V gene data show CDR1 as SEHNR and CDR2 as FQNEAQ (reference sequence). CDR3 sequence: CASSSFAQGTNTQYF. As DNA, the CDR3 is TGTGCCAGCAGCTCGTTCGCCCAGGGGACAAATACGCAGTATTTT.

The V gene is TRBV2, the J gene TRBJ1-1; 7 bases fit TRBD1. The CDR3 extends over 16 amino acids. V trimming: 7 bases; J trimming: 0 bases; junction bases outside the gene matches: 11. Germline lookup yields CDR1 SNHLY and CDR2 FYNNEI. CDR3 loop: CASNVGGGGMNTEAFF. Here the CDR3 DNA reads TGTGCCAGCAATGTGGGGGGAGGGGGCATGAACACTGAAGCTTTCTTT.

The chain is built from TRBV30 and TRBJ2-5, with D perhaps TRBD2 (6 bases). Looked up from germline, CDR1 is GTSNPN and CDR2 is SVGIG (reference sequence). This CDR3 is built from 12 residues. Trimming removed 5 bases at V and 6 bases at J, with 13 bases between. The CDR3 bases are TGTGCCTGGTCGGGACTGGAAAAGACCCAGTACTTC. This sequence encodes CAWSGLEKTQYF. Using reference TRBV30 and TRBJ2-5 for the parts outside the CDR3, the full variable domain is SQTIHQWPATLVQPVGSPLSLECTVEGTSNPNLYWYRQAAGRGLQLLFYSVGIGQISSEVPQNLSASRPQDRQFILSSKKLLLSDSGFYLCAWSGLEKTQYFGPGTRLLVL.

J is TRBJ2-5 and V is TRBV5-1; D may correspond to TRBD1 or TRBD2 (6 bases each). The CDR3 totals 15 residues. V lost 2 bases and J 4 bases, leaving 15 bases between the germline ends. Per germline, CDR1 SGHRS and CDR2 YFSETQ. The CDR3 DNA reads TGCGCCAGCAGCTTATGGGGGGCTGAGGGAGAGACCCAGTACTTC. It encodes CASSLWGAEGETQYF.

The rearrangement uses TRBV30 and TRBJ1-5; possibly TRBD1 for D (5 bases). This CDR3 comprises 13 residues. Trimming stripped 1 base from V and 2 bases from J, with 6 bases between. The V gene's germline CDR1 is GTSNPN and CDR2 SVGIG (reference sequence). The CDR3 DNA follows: TGTGCCTGGAGTGAAGGGGGCAATCAGCCCCAGCATTTT. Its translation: CAWSEGGNQPQHF.

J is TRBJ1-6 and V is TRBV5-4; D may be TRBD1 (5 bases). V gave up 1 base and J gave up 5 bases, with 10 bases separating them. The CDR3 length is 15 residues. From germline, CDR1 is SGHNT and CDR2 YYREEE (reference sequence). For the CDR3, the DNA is TGTGCCAGCAGCTTGCTGGGGGTGAATAATTCACCCCTCCACTTT. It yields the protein CASSLLGVNNSPLHF.

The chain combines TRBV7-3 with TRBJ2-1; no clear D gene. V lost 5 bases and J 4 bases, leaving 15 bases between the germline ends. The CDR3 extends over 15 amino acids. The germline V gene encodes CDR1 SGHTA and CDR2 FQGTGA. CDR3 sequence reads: CASSPNADSYNEQFF. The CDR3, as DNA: TGTGCCAGCAGCCCCAACGCCGACTCGTACAATGAGCAGTTCTTC.

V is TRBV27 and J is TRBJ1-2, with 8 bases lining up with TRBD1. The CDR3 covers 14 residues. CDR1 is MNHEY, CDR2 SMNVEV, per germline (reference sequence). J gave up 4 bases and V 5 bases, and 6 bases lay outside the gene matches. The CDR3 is CASSLQGDGYGYTF. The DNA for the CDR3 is TGTGCCAGCAGTCTACAGGGGGATGGCTATGGCTACACCTTC.

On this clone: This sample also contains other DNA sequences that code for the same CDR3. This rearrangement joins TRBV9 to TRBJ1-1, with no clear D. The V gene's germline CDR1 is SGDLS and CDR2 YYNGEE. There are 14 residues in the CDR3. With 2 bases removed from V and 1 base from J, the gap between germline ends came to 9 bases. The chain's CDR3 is CASSVFDGNTEAFF. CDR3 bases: TGTGCCAGCAGCGTTTTTGACGGGAACACTGAAGCTTTCTTT.

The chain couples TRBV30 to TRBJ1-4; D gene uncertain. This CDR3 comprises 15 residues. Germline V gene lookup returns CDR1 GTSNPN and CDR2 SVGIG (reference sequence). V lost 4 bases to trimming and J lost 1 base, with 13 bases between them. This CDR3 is CAWTQLGRTNEKLFF. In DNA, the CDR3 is TGTGCCTGGACCCAGCTGGGCAGAACTAATGAAAAACTGTTTTTT.